The 23 T cell receptor beta chains listed next were all sequenced from one sample in a study of response to subunit inactivated influenza vaccine. TCRdb analysed the RT-PCR reads with MiXCR anew, one entry per CDR3 protein. This table holds about 310,000 distinct CDR3 sequences, approximately 23% found once. Sequences were derived from PBMCs from blood, sampled around 22 months after vaccination. These receptors were taken from a man aged 45 to 75 who received an inactivated influenza vaccine.

This clonotype has only a few counts. V usage is TRBV10-3 and J usage is TRBJ2-7; D remains ambiguous. The CDR3 runs to 15 residues. Trimming left V 3 bases short and J 5 bases short, with 17 bases between. CDR1 and CDR2 from the germline V gene are ENHRY and SYGVKD. The CDR3: CAISDLGKLVHEQYF. DNA for the CDR3: TGTGCCATCAGTGATTTAGGGAAGTTAGTCCACGAGCAGTACTTC.

The sample holds a few counts of this clonotype. The rearrangement uses TRBV19 and TRBJ2-5; D unresolved. The CDR3 loop spans 14 amino acids. Trimming removed 0 bases at V and 5 bases at J, with 10 bases between. Germline CDR1 is LNHDA and CDR2 is SQIVND (reference sequence). CDR3 nucleotide sequence: TGTGCCAGTAGTATAGAGTCTTTCCGGGAGACCCAGTACTTC. It yields the protein CASSIESFRETQYF.

This clonotype was seen repeatedly, ten times or more. V gene TRBV10-3 combines with J gene TRBJ1-3, with D possibly TRBD1 on 5 matching bases. Germline CDR1 is ENHRY and CDR2 is SYGVKD. The V end was cut by 10 bases, the J end by 2 bases, with 12 bases between. CDR3 length: 13 residues. In nucleotides, the CDR3 is TGTGCCAGCTCCTGGGACCCTGGAAACACCATATATTTT. This codes for CASSWDPGNTIYF.

This sequence joins TRBV20-1 and TRBJ2-1; 14 bases line up with TRBD2. J gave up 3 bases and V 6 bases, and 19 bases lay outside the gene matches. Germline V gives CDR1 DFQATT, CDR2 SNEGSKA (reference sequence). This CDR3 is built from 20 residues. CDR3 region: CSATINIPGLAGGLYNEQFF. The CDR3 DNA reads TGCAGTGCCACGATTAACATCCCCGGACTAGCGGGGGGCCTCTACAATGAGCAGTTCTTC.

The V gene is TRBV12-3 or TRBV12-4, the J gene TRBJ2-3; 8 bases align to TRBD1. The CDR3 length is 15 residues. J lost 1 base, V lost 7 bases, and 7 bases had no gene match. In DNA form, the CDR3 reads TGTGCCAGCACCCGGACAGGGATGGGCACAGATACGCAGTATTTT. Its protein product is CASTRTGMGTDTQYF.

The chain employs TRBV20-1 and TRBJ2-2; 8 nucleotides line up with TRBD1. J was trimmed by 8 bases and V by 3 bases; bases with no gene match: 2. The CDR3 sequence is 12 residues long. Germline values: CDR1 DFQATT, CDR2 SNEGSKA (reference sequence). For the CDR3, the DNA is TGCAGTGCTAGGGACAGGGTAGGGGAGCTGTTTTTT. As protein: CSARDRVGELFF.

This clonotype appeared a few times. CDR3 residues: CSVGGEYEQYF. The CDR3 DNA follows: TGCAGCGTTGGGGGGGAGTACGAGCAGTACTTC. This rearrangement joins TRBV29-1 to TRBJ2-7; D perhaps matches TRBD2 (6 bases). V was pared by 4 bases and J by 4 bases, with 8 bases between. CDR3 length equals 11 residues. CDR1 and CDR2 (germline): SQVTM, ANQGSEA.

The rearrangement joins TRBV11-2 to TRBJ2-7; D ambiguous. The CDR3 covers 13 residues. The V and J ends lost 4 bases and 0 bases respectively, with 7 bases between them. In germline, CDR1 is SGHAT, CDR2 FQNNGV. The CDR3 loop is CASSSLSSYEQYF. The CDR3 nucleotides are TGTGCCAGCAGCTCCCTCTCCTCCTACGAGCAGTACTTC.

This clonotype was detected a few times. The genes are TRBV6-1 and TRBJ1-1; perhaps TRBD1 as D (6 bases). This CDR3 contains 14 residues. V was pared by 9 bases and J by 0 bases, with 14 bases between. CDR1 is MNHNS and CDR2 is SASEGT in the germline V gene. CDR3 loop: CASHKGGLNTEAFF. The CDR3, as DNA: TGTGCCAGTCATAAGGGGGGGTTGAACACTGAAGCTTTCTTT.

This clonotype was counted only a few times. The chain recombines TRBV18 with TRBJ1-2; D gene unclear. This CDR3 has 15 residues. The V gene's germline CDR1 is KGHSH and CDR2 LQKENI. Trimming stripped 3 bases from V and 0 bases from J, with 11 bases between. This CDR3 reads CASSPTDGANYGYTF. The CDR3 nucleotides read TGTGCCAGCTCACCGACCGACGGAGCTAACTATGGCTACACCTTC.

There are a few counts of this clonotype. The V and J genes are TRBV24-1 and TRBJ2-5; D ambiguous. V was shortened by 3 bases and J by 5 bases, with 12 bases between the two germline ends. This CDR3 has 14 residues. The germline V gene encodes CDR1 KGHDR and CDR2 SFDVKD. The CDR3 sequence is CATSDPTLGETQYF. The DNA of the CDR3 is TGTGCCACCAGTGATCCTACCCTAGGGGAGACCCAGTACTTC.

The chain has TRBV20-1 and TRBJ2-4; D is undetermined. This CDR3 comprises 15 residues. Germline loops: CDR1 DFQATT, CDR2 SNEGSKA (reference sequence). Trimming removed 6 bases at V and 2 bases at J, with 17 bases between. The CDR3 sequence: CSATPEPLSKNIQYF. CDR3 coding DNA: TGCAGTGCCACACCGGAACCTCTGTCCAAAAACATTCAGTACTTC.

This clonotype was seen repeatedly, ten times or more. The CDR3 nucleotides read TGTGCCAGCAGCTTAGGCCTTTCCTACGAGCAGTACTTC. Its translation: CASSLGLSYEQYF. This sequence joins TRBV7-6 and TRBJ2-7, with D unresolved. Trimming removed 1 base from V and 1 base from J, with 5 bases in between. In germline, CDR1 is SGHVS, CDR2 FNYEAQ. CDR3 size: 13 residues. Together with reference TRBV7-6 and TRBJ2-7, the CDR3 gives the full variable domain: GAGVSQSPRYKVTKRGQDVALRCDPISGHVSLYWYRQALGQGPEFLTYFNYEAQQDKSGLPNDRFSAERPEGSISTLTIQRTEQRDSAMYRCASSLGLSYEQYFGPGTRLTVT.

This clonotype was counted a few times. The gene calls are TRBV5-1 and TRBJ1-5; no clear D. Trimming shortened V by 0 bases and J by 9 bases, and 10 bases separated the two germline ends. Germline assignment: CDR1 SGHRS and CDR2 YFSETQ. The CDR3 has 13 residues. For the CDR3, the DNA is TGCGCCAGCAGCTTGGAACGCGAGGGGCCCCAGCATTTT. The encoded protein is CASSLEREGPQHF.

This clonotype showed up just a few times. V gene TRBV20-1 combines with J gene TRBJ1-1; possibly TRBD1 for D (5 bases). Trimming left V 1 base short and J 3 bases short, with 9 bases between. CDR3 length equals 13 residues. Germline V gene sequence: CDR1 DFQATT, CDR2 SNEGSKA (reference sequence). CDR3 nucleotides: TGCAGTGCTAGAGCGGACATATACACTGAAGCTTTCTTT. Encoded protein: CSARADIYTEAFF.

In this sample, this clonotype turned up many times. The V gene is TRBV19, the J gene TRBJ2-1; no definite D call. CDR1 and CDR2 (germline): LNHDA, SQIVND (reference sequence). V was trimmed by 6 bases and J by 1 base, leaving 10 bases between them. The CDR3 contains 14 residues. The CDR3, as DNA: TGTGCCAGTAGCCCTACCCGGTCCTACAATGAGCAGTTCTTC. It yields the protein CASSPTRSYNEQFF.

This clonotype was observed a handful of times. This chain links TRBV20-1 with TRBJ2-1; 14 nucleotides match TRBD2. Looked up from germline, CDR1 is DFQATT and CDR2 is SNEGSKA (reference sequence). After removal of 3 bases from V and 7 bases from J, the junction contained 8 bases not matched to a gene. This CDR3 is built from 16 residues. The CDR3 here is CSARTSGGAFENEQFF. CDR3 nucleotide sequence: TGCAGTGCTAGGACTAGCGGGGGGGCCTTCGAAAATGAGCAGTTCTTC.

The rearrangement links TRBV6-5 to TRBJ2-7; D perhaps matches TRBD2 (6 bases). Germline CDR1 MNHEY, CDR2 SVGAGI. CDR3 length: 15 residues. The V end was cut by 0 bases, the J end by 2 bases, with 11 bases between. The CDR3 DNA reads TGTGCCAGCAGTTACTCGTGGACTAACGCCTACGAGCAGTACTTC. Encoded protein: CASSYSWTNAYEQYF.

The table lists this clonotype with a few counts. The chain uses TRBV3-1 and TRBJ2-3, with D perhaps matching TRBD1 (6 bases). CDR3 length: 12 amino acids. V was pared by 3 bases and J by 7 bases, with 8 bases between. Germline V gives CDR1 LGHDT, CDR2 YNNKEL (reference sequence). The CDR3 sequence is CASSQDSHTQYF. Here the CDR3 DNA reads TGTGCCAGCAGCCAGGACAGTCATACGCAGTATTTT.

This clonotype was counted between two and nine times. The V gene is TRBV28, the J gene TRBJ1-5, with TRBD1 identical over 10 bases. Trimming at V came to 8 bases and at J to 1 base, leaving 8 bases not matched to a gene. The CDR3 is 16 residues long. Germline CDR1 MDHEN, CDR2 SYDVKM. Written as DNA, the CDR3 is TGTGCCAGCCGAGGGACAGGGGTGACGAGCAATCAGCCCCAGCATTTT. Amino acid sequence: CASRGTGVTSNQPQHF.

The chain carries TRBV7-2 and TRBJ2-7; 9 bases align to TRBD1. The length of the CDR3 is 14 residues. Germline V CDR1 and CDR2: SGHTA, FQGNSA. V was pared by 5 bases and J by 4 bases, with 6 bases of the junction left unmatched. In nucleotides, the CDR3 is TGTGCCAGCAGCCCGCCACAGGGGGCTTACGAGCAGTACTTC. Translated, it gives CASSPPQGAYEQYF.

J is TRBJ2-7 and V is TRBV20-1; 12 bases are shared with TRBD2. From germline, CDR1 is DFQATT and CDR2 SNEGSKA (reference sequence). Germline trimming cut 1 base from V and 2 bases from J; bases unmatched to any gene: 3. The length of the CDR3 is 15 residues. The chain's CDR3 is CSARVLAGGTYEQYF. CDR3 DNA sequence: TGCAGTGCTAGAGTACTAGCGGGAGGCACCTACGAGCAGTACTTC.

The chain has TRBV7-9 and TRBJ1-1; D call uncertain. Deletions cut 5 bases from V and 1 base from J, with 14 bases between. In germline, CDR1 is SEHNR, CDR2 FQNEAQ (reference sequence). The CDR3 has 15 residues. In DNA form, the CDR3 reads TGTGCCAGCAGCGCGTTAAGCGTCAAGAACACTGAAGCTTTCTTT. It is translated as CASSALSVKNTEAFF.